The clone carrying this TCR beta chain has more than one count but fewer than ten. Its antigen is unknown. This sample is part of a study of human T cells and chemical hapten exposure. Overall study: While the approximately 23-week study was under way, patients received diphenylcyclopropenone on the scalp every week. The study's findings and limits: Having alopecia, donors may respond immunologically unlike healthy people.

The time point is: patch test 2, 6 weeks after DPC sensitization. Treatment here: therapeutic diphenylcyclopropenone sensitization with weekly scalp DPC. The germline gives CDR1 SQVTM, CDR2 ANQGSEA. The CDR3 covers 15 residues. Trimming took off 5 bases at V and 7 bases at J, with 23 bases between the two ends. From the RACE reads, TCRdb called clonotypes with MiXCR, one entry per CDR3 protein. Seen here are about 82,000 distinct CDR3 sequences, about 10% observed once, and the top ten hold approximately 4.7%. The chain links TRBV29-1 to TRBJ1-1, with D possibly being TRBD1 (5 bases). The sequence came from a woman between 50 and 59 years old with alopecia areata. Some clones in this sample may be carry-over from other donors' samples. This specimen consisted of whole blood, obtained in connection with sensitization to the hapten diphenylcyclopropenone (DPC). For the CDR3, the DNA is TGCAGCGTTCTCAGGGAGGCCACGGGTCTCGGTGAAGCTTTCTTT. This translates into CSVLREATGLGEAFF.